One sample yielded the 23 T cell receptor beta chains listed below, sequenced in a study of human T cells and chemical hapten exposure. TCRdb itself ran the RACE reads through MiXCR, one entry per CDR3 protein. The sample shows 380,000 or so distinct CDR3 sequences, around 5.5% of them seen only once. Documented time point: pre-sensitization, week 0. Sample treatment: therapeutic diphenylcyclopropenone sensitization with weekly scalp DPC. The sequenced sample was whole blood, obtained in connection with sensitization to the hapten diphenylcyclopropenone (DPC). The source is a woman under 30 with alopecia areata. Some clones in this sample may be carry-over from other donors' samples.

This clonotype was seen repeatedly, ten times or more. DNA for the CDR3: TGCGCCAGCAGCCAAGAGATTGACCCCCCAGGAAGCACAGATACGCAGTATTTT. It encodes CASSQEIDPPGSTDTQYF. The V gene is TRBV4-3, the J gene TRBJ2-3, with no clear D. The CDR3 is 18 amino acids. Trimming pared 0 bases from V and 0 bases from J, leaving 16 bases between. Germline CDR1 is LGHNA and CDR2 is YSLEER.

Many counts were recorded for this clonotype. This chain joins TRBV5-6 and TRBJ1-3; D is undetermined. Germline lookup yields CDR1 SGHDT and CDR2 YYEEEE. Trimming removed 1 base at V and 1 base at J, with 9 bases between. The CDR3 sequence is 15 residues long. Written as DNA, the CDR3 is TGTGCCAGCAGCTTGATGGGCGATTCTGGAAACACCATATATTTT. Its protein product is CASSLMGDSGNTIYF.

This clonotype was counted ten times or more. The chain links TRBV20-1 to TRBJ2-2; D not certain. Trimming removed 0 bases from V and 2 bases from J, with 10 bases in between. The CDR3 covers 15 residues. Germline-derived CDR1 and CDR2 are DFQATT and SNEGSKA (reference sequence). The CDR3 loop is CSAREPPLNTGELFF. CDR3 coding DNA: TGCAGTGCTAGAGAGCCCCCCTTAAACACCGGGGAGCTGTTTTTT.

This clonotype was picked up a small number of times. The chain recombines TRBV4-3 with TRBJ1-1; 7 nucleotides agree with TRBD1. The V and J ends lost 5 bases and 7 bases, in that order; junction bases with no gene match: 13. CDR1 is LGHNA, CDR2 YSLEER, per germline. The CDR3 length is 15 residues. CDR3 protein: CASSSQVDRVDEAFF. The CDR3 region has the DNA TGCGCCAGCAGCTCACAAGTAGACAGGGTGGATGAAGCTTTCTTT.

A few counts support this clonotype. The rearrangement uses TRBV12-3 or TRBV12-4 and TRBJ1-3, with D possibly matching TRBD1 (6 bases). V lost 6 bases to trimming and J lost 0 bases, with 18 bases between them. There are 17 residues in the CDR3. The DNA for the CDR3 is TGTGCCAGCAGCCGCGCCGGACAGTCTCTCTCTGGAAACACCATATATTTT. This codes for CASSRAGQSLSGNTIYF.

The sample holds a few counts of this clonotype. The chain links TRBV13 to TRBJ2-3; D is uncertain. The CDR3 covers 14 residues. V was shortened by 6 bases and J by 3 bases, with 13 bases between the two germline ends. Germline CDR1 reads PRHDT; CDR2 reads FYEKMQ (reference sequence). Here the CDR3 reads CASRAAKLTDTQYF. CDR3 nucleotides: TGTGCCAGCAGGGCGGCCAAATTAACAGATACGCAGTATTTT.

The chain's CDR3 is CASSPFRGGRDEQFF. The CDR3 DNA reads TGTGCCAGCAGCCCTTTCCGGGGGGGCCGGGATGAGCAGTTCTTC. The chain carries TRBV7-9 and TRBJ2-1, with 8 bases matching TRBD2. CDR1 and CDR2 from the germline V gene are SEHNR and FQNEAQ (reference sequence). The CDR3 has 15 amino acids. V was pared by 5 bases and J by 8 bases, with 11 bases of the junction left unmatched. Full variable domain (rest looked up from reference TRBV7-9 and TRBJ2-1): DTGVSQNPRHKITKRGQNVTFRCDPISEHNRLYWYRQTLGQGPEFLTYFQNEAQLEKSRLLSDRFSAERPKGSFSTLEIQRTEQGDSAMYLCASSPFRGGRDEQFFGPGTRLTVL.

Details on this clonotype: This could be a read error, since a much larger clone is one nucleotide away. The CDR3 sequence: CACSHLDRSGNEAFF. CDR3 DNA: TGTGCCTGCAGCCATCTGGACAGGTCGGGAAATGAAGCTTTCTTT. The chain recombines TRBV3-1 with TRBJ1-1; the match to TRBD1 covers 7 bases. From germline, CDR1 is LGHDT and CDR2 YNNKEL (reference sequence). This CDR3 region has 15 residues.

This clonotype was picked up many times. This rearrangement joins TRBV28 to TRBJ1-5; the D is unclear. Germline V gene sequence: CDR1 MDHEN, CDR2 SYDVKM. This CDR3 region has 12 residues. The ends were cut back, 5 bases at V and 2 bases at J, with 4 bases in the middle. CDR3 sequence: CASSDRNQPQHF. The CDR3 bases are TGTGCCAGCAGTGACCGCAATCAGCCCCAGCATTTT.

This clonotype was seen a few times. V gene TRBV28 combines with J gene TRBJ1-2; D is perhaps TRBD1 (6 bases). V shed 10 bases and J shed 8 bases, with 23 bases lying between them. This CDR3 is built from 14 residues. Germline V gives CDR1 MDHEN, CDR2 SYDVKM. The chain's CDR3 is CATGRGLLREGYTF. The DNA of the CDR3 is TGTGCCACCGGGCGGGGGCTATTAAGGGAAGGCTACACCTTC.

There are many counts of this clonotype. The chain recombines TRBV2 with TRBJ2-3; the match to TRBD2 covers 8 bases. CDR1 is SNHLY and CDR2 is FYNNEI in the germline V gene. This CDR3 has 15 amino acids. Trimming cost V 9 bases and J 5 bases; bases outside gene matches: 13. The CDR3 DNA follows: TGTGCCAGGCCCCTAACGGGGGGGCCAGTAGATACGCAGTATTTT. It yields the protein CARPLTGGPVDTQYF.

A few counts support this clonotype. The genes are TRBV25-1 and TRBJ2-5; D call uncertain. This CDR3 has 12 amino acids. Trimming removed 3 bases at V and 4 bases at J, with 6 bases between. Germline V lookup: CDR1 MGHDK, CDR2 SYGVNS. CDR3 DNA: TGTGCCAGCAGTGACCAACGAGAGACCCAGTACTTC. Its translation is CASSDQRETQYF.

The chain is built from TRBV9 and TRBJ2-3, with 11 nucleotides matching TRBD2. This CDR3 has 16 amino acids. Per the germline V gene, CDR1 is SGDLS and CDR2 is YYNGEE. V dropped 0 bases and J dropped 2; count of bases not matched to a gene: 2. CDR3 coding DNA: TGTGCCAGCAGCGTAGCTAGCGGGGGGACCACAGATACGCAGTATTTT. This gives the protein CASSVASGGTTDTQYF. The full variable domain, rest sourced from reference TRBV9 and TRBJ2-3, is DSGVTQTPKHLITATGQRVTLRCSPRSGDLSVYWYQQSLDQGLQFLIQYYNGEERAKGNILERFSAQQFPDLHSELNLSSLELGDSALYFCASSVASGGTTDTQYFGPGTRLTVL.

This clonotype was picked up a small number of times. The rearrangement uses TRBV7-2 and TRBJ2-7; D perhaps matches TRBD2 (6 bases). The length of the CDR3 is 13 residues. Germline V gene data show CDR1 as SGHTA and CDR2 as FQGNSA. V was trimmed by 3 bases and J by 5 bases, leaving 11 bases between them. The chain's CDR3 is CASSLVPGDEQYF. CDR3 DNA sequence: TGTGCCAGCAGCTTGGTACCGGGGGACGAGCAGTACTTC.

This clonotype was counted ten times or more. The chain is built from TRBV29-1 and TRBJ2-3, with a weak D call TRBD1 (6 bases). Germline lookup yields CDR1 SQVTM and CDR2 ANQGSEA. CDR3 size: 13 residues. V was trimmed by 8 bases and J by 2 bases, leaving 14 bases between them. The CDR3 protein is CSFRQVSTDTQYF. Here the CDR3 DNA reads TGCAGCTTTAGACAGGTGTCCACAGATACGCAGTATTTT.

This rearrangement joins TRBV3-1 to TRBJ1-2; TRBD1 might be the D (6 bases). Trimming removed 1 base at V and 2 bases at J, with 11 bases between. The germline CDR1 and CDR2 sequences are LGHDT and YNNKEL (reference sequence). The length of the CDR3 is 15 residues. The CDR3 nucleotides are TGTGCCAGCAGCCAAGTCCTTACAGGGAACTATGGCTACACCTTC. Its translation is CASSQVLTGNYGYTF.

This clonotype was seen more than once but under ten times. This chain uses TRBV12-3 or TRBV12-4 with TRBJ1-2; D is possibly TRBD1 (6 bases). This CDR3 is built from 14 residues. V dropped 6 bases and J dropped 0 bases, with 11 bases sitting between them. For the CDR3, the DNA is TGTGCCAGCAGGGCACAGGGCCCTAACTATGGCTACACCTTC. Translation: CASRAQGPNYGYTF.

This clonotype showed up many times. V and J are TRBV28 and TRBJ2-7; D may be TRBD1 (5 bases). The germline CDR1 and CDR2 sequences are MDHEN and SYDVKM. The CDR3 extends over 15 amino acids. The V end was cut by 4 bases, the J end by 4 bases, with 17 bases between. In DNA form, the CDR3 reads TGTGCCAGCAGTTATACAGGATCCCGGCGGTACGAGCAGTACTTC. It yields the protein CASSYTGSRRYEQYF.

The table lists this clonotype with a few counts. This chain connects TRBV5-1 to TRBJ2-1, with a tentative D call TRBD2 (6 bases). Germline V gene sequence: CDR1 SGHRS, CDR2 YFSETQ. V shed 7 bases and J shed 10 bases, with 15 bases lying between them. The CDR3 is 12 residues long. The CDR3 region has the DNA TGCGCCAGCCAGCTCACTAGCACGGAGCAGTTCTTC. This encodes CASQLTSTEQFF.

This clonotype was counted between two and nine times. V is TRBV12-3 or TRBV12-4 and J is TRBJ1-6, with no clear D. Trimming took 5 bases from V and 12 from J, leaving 11 bases between them. CDR3 size: 12 residues. In DNA, the CDR3 is TGTGCCAGCAGTCCCGGGGTTGGACCCCTCCACTTT. Residues: CASSPGVGPLHF.

This clonotype was seen ten or more times. The V gene is TRBV27, the J gene TRBJ2-2; the match to TRBD1 covers 7 bases. V trimming: 1 base; J trimming: 1 base; junction bases outside the gene matches: 0. The germline V gene encodes CDR1 MNHEY and CDR2 SMNVEV (reference sequence). This CDR3 comprises 15 residues. The CDR3 sequence is CASSLWTGNTGELFF. The CDR3 DNA reads as TGTGCCAGCAGTTTATGGACAGGGAACACCGGGGAGCTGTTTTTT.

This clonotype showed up just a few times. The gene calls are TRBV5-4 and TRBJ1-5; TRBD1 is a possible D gene (5 bases). This CDR3 has 13 amino acids. The V end lost 0 bases, the J end lost 7 bases, and 8 bases lay between the germline ends. The germline CDR1 and CDR2 sequences are SGHNT and YYREEE (reference sequence). CDR3 in amino acids: CASSLGWGQPQHF. The DNA of the CDR3 is TGTGCCAGCAGCTTGGGCTGGGGGCAGCCCCAGCATTTT.

This clonotype turned up a few times. The chain employs TRBV28 and TRBJ2-7; D may match TRBD1 or TRBD2 (5 bases each). Trimming left V 7 bases short and J 3 bases short, with 16 bases between. The CDR3 is 14 amino acids. Germline CDR1 is MDHEN and CDR2 is SYDVKM. This CDR3 is CASTFLGDGYEQYF. In DNA form, the CDR3 reads TGTGCCAGCACGTTTCTGGGGGACGGCTACGAGCAGTACTTC.